The 7 T cell receptor beta chains reported below all come from one sample, sequenced in a study of early T cells in non-severe SARS-CoV-2 infection. Each CDR3 protein gets one entry after TCRdb re-called the 5' RACE reads with MiXCR. The sample consists of 65,000 to 95,000 distinct CDR3 sequences, approximately 12% of them appearing once. Sequenced material: whole blood, taken at baseline. The receptor source for this set is an adult who was a healthcare worker with PCR-confirmed SARS-CoV-2 infection or an uninfected control (not recorded which). The donor label of this sample is uncertain.

The chain has TRBV19 and TRBJ2-7; no firm D call. The V end was cut by 4 bases, the J end by 3 bases, with 13 bases between. Germline loops: CDR1 LNHDA, CDR2 SQIVND (reference sequence). This CDR3 is 14 amino acids long. In nucleotides, the CDR3 is TGTGCCAGTAGTACCGGCGTCGGATTCTACGAGCAGTACTTC. Translation: CASSTGVGFYEQYF.

The V gene is TRBV27, the J gene TRBJ2-3; D may be TRBD2 (5 bases). With 10 bases removed from V and 6 bases from J, the gap between germline ends came to 20 bases. The length of the CDR3 is 14 residues. Per germline, CDR1 MNHEY and CDR2 SMNVEV (reference sequence). CDR3 amino acids: CATTAGRILDTQYF. The CDR3 DNA reads TGTGCCACCACGGCGGGTCGGATATTGGATACGCAGTATTTT.

This clonotype was counted many times. The chain combines TRBV6-2 or TRBV6-3 with TRBJ2-1, with 15 bases that match TRBD2. J was trimmed by 0 bases and V by 2 bases; bases with no gene match: 11. This CDR3 region has 21 residues. Looked up from germline, CDR1 is MNHEY and CDR2 is SVGEGT. DNA for the CDR3: TGTGCCAGCAGTTACGGTGCCTTCGGGACTAGCGGGGGGTACTCCTACAATGAGCAGTTCTTC. The encoded protein is CASSYGAFGTSGGYSYNEQFF.

The chain has TRBV9 and TRBJ1-5; perhaps TRBD1 as D (6 bases). CDR3 length equals 13 residues. Trimming stripped 6 bases from V and 5 bases from J, with 12 bases between. CDR1 and CDR2 (germline): SGDLS, YYNGEE. The DNA for the CDR3 is TGTGCCAGCACCGACAGGAACGATCAGCCCCAGCATTTT. Amino acids: CASTDRNDQPQHF.

In this sample, this clonotype turned up many times. The chain couples TRBV12-3 or TRBV12-4 to TRBJ2-3; D might be TRBD1 (6 bases). V lost 6 bases and J lost 2, with 18 bases in between. CDR3 length: 16 residues. The CDR3 sequence is CASRVAPGHFTDTQYF. CDR3 nucleotide sequence: TGTGCCAGCAGGGTCGCGCCGGGACACTTCACAGATACGCAGTATTTT.

This clonotype was seen repeatedly, ten times or more. The chain carries TRBV19 and TRBJ2-1, with TRBD2 identical over 8 bases. Germline-derived CDR1 and CDR2 are LNHDA and SQIVND (reference sequence). This CDR3 spans 16 amino acids. With 4 bases clipped from V and 2 bases from J, the junction kept 7 bases outside the gene matches. Written as DNA, the CDR3 is TGTGCCAGTAGTAGATCCGGGGGGGCGGCCTACAATGAGCAGTTCTTC. It yields the protein CASSRSGGAAYNEQFF.

This clonotype has at least ten counts. This sequence joins TRBV7-2 and TRBJ2-3, with D perhaps assigned TRBD1 or TRBD2 (5 bases each). The germline V gene encodes CDR1 SGHTA and CDR2 FQGNSA. CDR3 length equals 16 residues. V lost 5 bases and J 0 bases, leaving 15 bases between the germline ends. The chain's CDR3 is CASSVGLGLSTDTQYF. The CDR3 DNA follows: TGTGCCAGCAGCGTCGGACTGGGGCTAAGCACAGATACGCAGTATTTT. The entire variable domain, with the rest obtained from reference TRBV7-2 and TRBJ2-3, is as follows: GAGVSQSPSNKVTEKGKDVELRCDPISGHTALYWYRQSLGQGLEFLIYFQGNSAPDKSGLPSDRFSAERTGGSVSTLTIQRTQQEDSAVYLCASSVGLGLSTDTQYFGPGTRLTVL.